These 19 T cell receptor beta chains were sequenced from one sample in a study of blood T cells in healthy people across ages. Using a J-beta primer mix together with a sample-barcoded 5' primer, a second PCR was run for about 6 to 11 cycles. From the 5' RACE reads, TCRdb called clonotypes with MiXCR, one entry per CDR3 protein. The sample yields about 1.8 million distinct CDR3 sequences, around half seen once. Sample: blood. These TCRs come from a woman aged 40 to 50 in good health.

The chain links TRBV23-1 to TRBJ1-5; the D gene is possibly TRBD1 (5 bases). TRBV23-1 is an ORF, with its function uncertain. Trimming removed 6 bases from V and 3 bases from J, with 21 bases in between. The CDR3 is 17 residues long. The CDR3 region is CASRQDLRQAANQPQHF. Written as DNA, the CDR3 is TGCGCCAGCAGACAGGACCTAAGGCAGGCTGCCAATCAGCCCCAGCATTTT.

The J gene is TRBJ2-1, the V gene TRBV7-2; 11 bases align to TRBD2. The CDR3 is 18 amino acids. Germline loops: CDR1 SGHTA, CDR2 FQGNSA. J was trimmed by 8 bases and V by 2 bases; bases with no gene match: 14. The CDR3 sequence: CASSLRRPLAGERDEQFF. DNA of the CDR3: TGTGCCAGCAGCTTACGAAGACCACTAGCGGGGGAACGGGATGAGCAGTTCTTC.

V and J are TRBV15 and TRBJ2-1; D possibly matches TRBD1 or TRBD2 (5 bases each). The CDR3 contains 16 residues. Per germline, CDR1 LNHNV and CDR2 YYDKDF (reference sequence). The ends were cut back, 4 bases at V and 10 bases at J, with 23 bases in the middle. The CDR3 region has the DNA TGTGCCACCAGCACTCGAGTCAGGGACCCCCGCAAGGAGCAGTTCTTC. Its protein product is CATSTRVRDPRKEQFF.

A few counts support this clonotype. The V gene is TRBV28, the J gene TRBJ2-5; D remains unclear. The germline gives CDR1 MDHEN, CDR2 SYDVKM. V shed 3 bases and J shed 5 bases, with 16 bases lying between them. The CDR3 sequence is 15 residues long. The CDR3 bases are TGTGCCAGCAGTTTCCGAGCCCCTATCCGGGAGACCCAGTACTTC. Residues: CASSFRAPIRETQYF.

This rearrangement joins TRBV7-2 to TRBJ2-2; D may be TRBD2 (6 bases). The V end lost 5 bases, the J end lost 4 bases, and 8 bases lay between the germline ends. CDR3 size: 13 residues. Looked up from germline, CDR1 is SGHTA and CDR2 is FQGNSA. CDR3 in DNA: TGTGCCAGCAGCCGTAGCGGCACCGGGGAGCTGTTTTTT. Its translation: CASSRSGTGELFF.

The chain uses TRBV12-3 or TRBV12-4 and TRBJ2-1; 7 nucleotides align to TRBD2. The CDR3 has 15 amino acids. Unmatched junction bases numbered 11, after V lost 8 bases and J lost 4 bases. The DNA of the CDR3 is TGTGCCAGCGCACCGGGGGACGGGGGGTACAATGAGCAGTTCTTC. As protein: CASAPGDGGYNEQFF.

J is TRBJ2-5 and V is TRBV6-1; unclear D gene. This CDR3 contains 14 residues. V was clipped by 4 bases and J by 1 base, with 10 bases between them. In germline, CDR1 is MNHNS, CDR2 SASEGT. The CDR3 nucleotides are TGTGCCAGCAGTGTTATAGCTGTCCAAGAGACCCAGTACTTC. Translating it yields CASSVIAVQETQYF.

This clonotype was counted only a few times. The J gene is TRBJ1-2, the V gene TRBV18, with D unresolved. CDR1 and CDR2 (germline): KGHSH, LQKENI. CDR3 length: 14 amino acids. V was clipped by 2 bases and J by 0 bases, with 7 bases between them. CDR3 amino acids: CASSPANPNYGYTF. CDR3 nucleotides: TGTGCCAGCTCACCAGCTAACCCTAACTATGGCTACACCTTC.

This clonotype has only a few counts. This sequence joins TRBV7-2 and TRBJ2-5, with a weak D call TRBD2 (7 bases). In germline, CDR1 is SGHTA, CDR2 FQGNSA. The CDR3 runs 16 residues. Trimming stripped 3 bases from V and 5 bases from J, with 19 bases between. The CDR3: CASSLSNGGAAETQYF. The CDR3 DNA follows: TGTGCCAGCAGCTTGTCTAATGGGGGGGCGGCGGAGACCCAGTACTTC.

The V gene is TRBV29-1, the J gene TRBJ2-5; possibly TRBD2 for D (6 bases). There are 15 residues in the CDR3. Looked up from germline, CDR1 is SQVTM and CDR2 is ANQGSEA. V gave up 6 bases and J gave up 4 bases, with 21 bases separating them. The CDR3 DNA is TGCAGCGTCCCGGGCCAACACCCCGGGGGAGAGACCCAGTACTTC. Translation gives CSVPGQHPGGETQYF. Full variable domain (rest looked up from reference TRBV29-1 and TRBJ2-5): SAVISQKPSRDICQRGTSLTIQCQVDSQVTMMFWYRQQPGQSLTLIATANQGSEATYESGFVIDKFPISRPNLTFSTLTVSNMSPEDSSIYLCSVPGQHPGGETQYFGPGTRLLVL.

The V call is TRBV28, the J call TRBJ2-4; D possibly corresponds to TRBD2 (6 bases). The V and J ends lost 6 bases and 3 bases respectively, with 15 bases between them. Per the germline V gene, CDR1 is MDHEN and CDR2 is SYDVKM. The CDR3 runs 15 residues. CDR3: CASRLTGVGKNIQYF. CDR3 nucleotides: TGTGCCAGCAGGCTTACGGGGGTAGGCAAAAACATTCAGTACTTC.

The chain recombines TRBV6-5 with TRBJ1-5, with D possibly being TRBD1 (5 bases). The CDR3 totals 15 residues. The V end lost 5 bases, the J end lost 2 bases, and 13 bases lay between the germline ends. CDR1 and CDR2 (germline): MNHEY, SVGAGI. CDR3 loop: CASSPGLQGNQPQHF. The CDR3 nucleotides are TGTGCCAGCAGTCCCGGACTACAGGGCAATCAGCCCCAGCATTTT.

This clonotype has more than one count but fewer than ten. The chain is built from TRBV27 and TRBJ2-7; TRBD1 matches 7 bases. The V and J ends lost 5 bases and 4 bases, in that order; junction bases with no gene match: 8. Per germline, CDR1 MNHEY and CDR2 SMNVEV (reference sequence). The CDR3 is made up of 14 amino acids. Here the CDR3 DNA reads TGTGCCAGCAGTCTAGGGACAGACGTTTACGAGCAGTACTTC. Its translation: CASSLGTDVYEQYF.

This chain connects TRBV4-3 to TRBJ1-2; D is perhaps TRBD1 (5 bases). Trimming pared 6 bases from V and 1 base from J, leaving 15 bases between. There are 15 residues in the CDR3. Germline values: CDR1 LGHNA, CDR2 YSLEER. CDR3 coding DNA: TGCGCCAGCAGTCCCGGGGCGATGAATAACTATGGCTACACCTTC. It specifies CASSPGAMNNYGYTF.

This clonotype turned up a few times. This chain uses TRBV9 with TRBJ2-5; D remains ambiguous. Trimming cost V 0 bases and J 0 bases, with 6 bases left between them. The CDR3 loop spans 14 amino acids. From germline, CDR1 is SGDLS and CDR2 YYNGEE. CDR3 DNA sequence: TGTGCCAGCAGCGTAGGAGTTTACCAAGAGACCCAGTACTTC. This codes for CASSVGVYQETQYF.

This clonotype was seen a single time. V gene TRBV6-2 or TRBV6-3 combines with J gene TRBJ2-5; D possibly corresponds to TRBD2 (6 bases). CDR3 size: 14 residues. The V gene lost 8 bases and the J gene lost 11 bases, with 24 bases spanning the gap. Germline V lookup: CDR1 MNHEY, CDR2 SVGEGT. The CDR3 coding sequence is TGTGCCAGCCTAGCGAATAAATTGGGCAATGAGCAGTACTTC. Translating it yields CASLANKLGNEQYF.

V gene TRBV5-6 combines with J gene TRBJ2-3; 7 nucleotides line up with TRBD2. The CDR3 loop spans 16 amino acids. Germline loops: CDR1 SGHDT, CDR2 YYEEEE. After removal of 4 bases from V and 4 bases from J, the junction contained 12 bases not matched to a gene. The CDR3 DNA reads as TGTGCCAGCAGCCCGGACTCGGCGGGGGTAGCAGATACGCAGTATTTT. Translating it yields CASSPDSAGVADTQYF. The full variable domain, in which reference TRBV5-6 and TRBJ2-3 provide the parts outside the CDR3, is DAGVTQSPTHLIKTRGQQVTLRCSPKSGHDTVSWYQQALGQGPQFIFQYYEEEERQRGNFPDRFSGHQFPNYSSELNVNALLLGDSALYLCASSPDSAGVADTQYFGPGTRLTVL.

V usage is TRBV7-2 and J usage is TRBJ2-4; 7 bases align to TRBD2. The DNA end favors TRBJ2-7, so the J call may be wrong. The CDR3 spans 15 residues. Germline CDR1 reads SGHTA; CDR2 reads FQGNSA. CDR3 residues: CASSFRGAGTYEQYF. CDR3 in DNA: TGTGCCAGCAGCTTTCGAGGAGCGGGGACCTACGAGCAGTACTTC.

This chain uses TRBV28 with TRBJ1-2; D gene ambiguous. Trimming left V 4 bases short and J 0 bases short, with 9 bases between. Looked up from germline, CDR1 is MDHEN and CDR2 is SYDVKM. The CDR3 totals 14 residues. CDR3 DNA sequence: TGTGCCAGCAGTTATAGGGTAGCTAACTATGGCTACACCTTC. It specifies CASSYRVANYGYTF.